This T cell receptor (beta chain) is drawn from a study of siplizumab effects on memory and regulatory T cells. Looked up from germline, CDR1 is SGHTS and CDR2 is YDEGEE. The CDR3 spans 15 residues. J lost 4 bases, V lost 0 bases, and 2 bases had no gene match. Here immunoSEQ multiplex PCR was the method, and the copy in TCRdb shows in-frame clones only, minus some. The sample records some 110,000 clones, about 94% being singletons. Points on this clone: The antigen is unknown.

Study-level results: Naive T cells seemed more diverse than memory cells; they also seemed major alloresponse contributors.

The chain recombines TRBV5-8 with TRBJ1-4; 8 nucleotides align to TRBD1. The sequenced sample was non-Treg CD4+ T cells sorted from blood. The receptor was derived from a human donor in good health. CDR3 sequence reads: CASSLGTGLNEKLFF. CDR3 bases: TGTGCCAGCAGCTTGGGGACAGGGCTTAATGAAAAACTGTTTTTT.